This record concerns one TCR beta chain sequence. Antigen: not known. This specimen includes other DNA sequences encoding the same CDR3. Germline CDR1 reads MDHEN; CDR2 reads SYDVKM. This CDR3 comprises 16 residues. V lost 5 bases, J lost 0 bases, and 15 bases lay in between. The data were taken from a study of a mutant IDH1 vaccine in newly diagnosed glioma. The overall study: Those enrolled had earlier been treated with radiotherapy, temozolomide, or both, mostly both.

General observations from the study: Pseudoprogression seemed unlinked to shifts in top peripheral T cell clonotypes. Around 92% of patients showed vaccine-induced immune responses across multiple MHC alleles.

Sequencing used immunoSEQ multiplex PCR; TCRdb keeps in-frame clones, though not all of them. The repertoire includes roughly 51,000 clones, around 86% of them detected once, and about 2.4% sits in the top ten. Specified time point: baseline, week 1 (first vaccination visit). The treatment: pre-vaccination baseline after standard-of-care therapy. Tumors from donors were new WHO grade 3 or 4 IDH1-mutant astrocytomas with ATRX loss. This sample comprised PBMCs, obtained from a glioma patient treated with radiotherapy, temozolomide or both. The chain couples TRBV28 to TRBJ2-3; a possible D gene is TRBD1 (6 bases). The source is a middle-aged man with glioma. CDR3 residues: CASSIGQGSSTDTQYF. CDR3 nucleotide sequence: TGTGCCAGCAGTATCGGGCAGGGGAGCAGCACAGATACGCAGTATTTT.